Listed here are 15 T cell receptor beta chains from one sample, sequenced in a study of CD8 T cells in Susac syndrome. An amount of RNA that ranged from about 0.45 to 1 ug was reverse transcribed with random hexamers. One entry per CDR3 protein results from TCRdb running MiXCR on the immunoSEQ multiplex PCR reads. The sample holds under 200,000 distinct CDR3 sequences, about 95% seen once. The specimen was CD8+ T cells from PBMCs. These receptors came from a human donor with multiple sclerosis.

J is TRBJ2-1 and V is TRBV6-5, with 8 positions matching TRBD1. The CDR3 extends over 16 amino acids. Trimming cost V 0 bases and J 7 bases; bases outside gene matches: 8. In germline, CDR1 is MNHEY, CDR2 SVGAGI. The CDR3 here is CASSYSNQGAGNEQFF. The CDR3 bases are TGTGCCAGCAGTTACTCGAACCAGGGGGCAGGAAATGAGCAGTTCTTC.

The rearrangement joins TRBV3-1 to TRBJ1-2; D is unresolved. Germline V gene sequence: CDR1 LGHDT, CDR2 YNNKEL (reference sequence). V lost 0 bases, J lost 3 bases, and 11 bases lay in between. The CDR3 extends over 15 amino acids. For the CDR3, the DNA is TGTGCCAGCAGCCAAGATTGGAACAGTTACTATGGCTACACCTTC. It codes for CASSQDWNSYYGYTF.

J is TRBJ2-5 and V is TRBV15; the D gene is possibly TRBD2 (5 bases). CDR1 is LNHNV, CDR2 YYDKDF, per germline (reference sequence). V lost 3 bases and J lost 5, with 13 bases in between. The CDR3 spans 14 residues. CDR3: CATSRRASVETQYF. CDR3 in DNA: TGTGCCACCAGCAGGAGGGCTTCGGTGGAGACCCAGTACTTC. The complete variable domain, with remaining parts taken from reference TRBV15 and TRBJ2-5, reads DAMVIQNPRYQVTQFGKPVTLSCSQTLNHNVMYWYQQKSSQAPKLLFHYYDKDFNNEADTPDNFQSRRPNTSFCFLDIRSPGLGDTAMYLCATSRRASVETQYFGPGTRLLVL.

This chain links TRBV14 with TRBJ1-1; 9 bases map to TRBD1. Germline V gene sequence: CDR1 SGHDN, CDR2 FVKESK. The CDR3 loop spans 14 amino acids. Losses at the gene ends were 2 bases for V and 7 bases for J; bases not matched to a gene: 5. CDR3: CASSQLGTGLEAFF. CDR3 nucleotide sequence: TGTGCCAGCAGCCAACTCGGGACAGGGCTTGAAGCTTTCTTT.

This rearrangement joins TRBV25-1 to TRBJ2-2, with TRBD1 matching 8 bases. This CDR3 has 17 residues. V gave up 3 bases and J gave up 7 bases; unmatched junction bases: 13. The germline CDR1 and CDR2 sequences are MGHDK and SYGVNS. CDR3 nucleotides: TGTGCCAGCAGTGATCCTTCAGGGGGCGCTTACAACGGGGAGCTGTTTTTT. Translated, it gives CASSDPSGGAYNGELFF.

The V and J genes are TRBV20-1 and TRBJ1-1; TRBD1 matches 7 bases. The V segment lost 6 bases and the J segment 3 bases; nucleotides outside the gene matches: 4. The CDR3 runs to 12 residues. The V gene's germline CDR1 is DFQATT and CDR2 SNEGSKA (reference sequence). The CDR3 nucleotides are TGCAGTGCGAGGACAGGTCACACTGAAGCTTTCTTT. Translation gives CSARTGHTEAFF.

The J gene is TRBJ2-1, the V gene TRBV27; TRBD1 or TRBD2 may be the D gene (5 bases each). V lost 4 bases and J 7 bases, leaving 14 bases between the germline ends. The germline gives CDR1 MNHEY, CDR2 SMNVEV (reference sequence). The CDR3 loop spans 14 amino acids. CDR3 sequence: CASSSPGAGNEQFF. As DNA, the CDR3 is TGTGCCAGCAGTTCCCCCGGGGCTGGGAATGAGCAGTTCTTC.

The gene calls are TRBV6-6 and TRBJ1-2; no definite D call. The germline V gene has CDR1 MNHNY and CDR2 SVGAGI (reference sequence). The germline V and J ends were trimmed by 0 bases and 8 bases, with 7 bases remaining between them. The CDR3 consists of 12 residues. CDR3 sequence: CASSYSPGGYTF. As DNA, the CDR3 is TGTGCCAGCAGTTACTCGCCGGGGGGCTACACCTTC.

In this sample, this clonotype turned up a few times. The J gene is TRBJ1-3, the V gene TRBV15, with D possibly being TRBD1 (5 bases). The CDR3 totals 15 residues. The germline CDR1 and CDR2 sequences are LNHNV and YYDKDF (reference sequence). Between the trimmed V and J ends, which lost 0 bases and 0 bases, there was a span of 6 bases. Here the CDR3 reads CATSRDRGSGNTIYF. CDR3 bases: TGTGCCACCAGCAGAGATAGGGGCTCTGGAAACACCATATATTTT.

The chain combines TRBV6-4 with TRBJ2-1; 9 nucleotides agree with TRBD1. This CDR3 is built from 15 residues. Germline V CDR1 and CDR2: MRHNA, SNTAGT. V was pared by 2 bases and J by 7 bases, with 6 bases of the junction left unmatched. The CDR3 DNA follows: TGTGCCAGCAGTGACGAGGTGGGACAGGGTAATGAGCAGTTCTTC. It yields the protein CASSDEVGQGNEQFF.

CDR3 protein: CSARAPGEYADTQYF. The CDR3 DNA reads as TGCAGTGCTAGGGCCCCGGGGGAGTATGCAGATACGCAGTATTTT. The chain combines TRBV20-1 with TRBJ2-3; TRBD2 might be the D (6 bases). Germline CDR1 and CDR2: DFQATT and SNEGSKA (reference sequence). The CDR3 covers 15 residues. V dropped 3 bases and J dropped 4 bases, with 17 bases sitting between them.

The chain carries TRBV29-1 and TRBJ2-5; 9 bases are a match to TRBD1. CDR3 length equals 14 residues. V trimming: 3 bases; J trimming: 3 bases; junction bases outside the gene matches: 5. Germline V lookup: CDR1 SQVTM, CDR2 ANQGSEA. The CDR3 DNA sequence: TGCAGCGTTGAGGGTCGGACAGGGGAAGAGACCCAGTACTTC. Protein sequence: CSVEGRTGEETQYF.

The V call is TRBV28, the J call TRBJ2-3; 7 bases match TRBD2. Germline V gives CDR1 MDHEN, CDR2 SYDVKM. The length of the CDR3 is 14 residues. V dropped 10 bases and J dropped 0; count of bases not matched to a gene: 7. CDR3 nucleotide sequence: TGTGCCACCCGAGTGGGAGGGAGCACAGATACGCAGTATTTT. Translation: CATRVGGSTDTQYF.

Only one count was recorded for this clonotype. This chain joins TRBV4-1 and TRBJ2-7; no clear D gene. Trimming cost V 0 bases and J 3 bases, with 9 bases left between them. This CDR3 region has 14 residues. CDR1 is MGHRA and CDR2 is YSYEKL in the germline V gene. The CDR3 loop reads CASSQDLVNYEQYF. The CDR3 bases are TGCGCCAGCAGCCAAGATTTGGTAAACTACGAGCAGTACTTC.

This chain links TRBV7-9 with TRBJ2-7, with TRBD1 as a possible D gene (6 bases). The CDR3 totals 15 residues. CDR1 and CDR2 from the germline V gene are SEHNR and FQNEAQ (reference sequence). V gave up 2 bases and J gave up 2 bases, with 13 bases separating them. In DNA, the CDR3 is TGTGCCAGCAGCTTACGGGGAGAGGGGGCCTACGAGCAGTACTTC. Its protein product is CASSLRGEGAYEQYF.